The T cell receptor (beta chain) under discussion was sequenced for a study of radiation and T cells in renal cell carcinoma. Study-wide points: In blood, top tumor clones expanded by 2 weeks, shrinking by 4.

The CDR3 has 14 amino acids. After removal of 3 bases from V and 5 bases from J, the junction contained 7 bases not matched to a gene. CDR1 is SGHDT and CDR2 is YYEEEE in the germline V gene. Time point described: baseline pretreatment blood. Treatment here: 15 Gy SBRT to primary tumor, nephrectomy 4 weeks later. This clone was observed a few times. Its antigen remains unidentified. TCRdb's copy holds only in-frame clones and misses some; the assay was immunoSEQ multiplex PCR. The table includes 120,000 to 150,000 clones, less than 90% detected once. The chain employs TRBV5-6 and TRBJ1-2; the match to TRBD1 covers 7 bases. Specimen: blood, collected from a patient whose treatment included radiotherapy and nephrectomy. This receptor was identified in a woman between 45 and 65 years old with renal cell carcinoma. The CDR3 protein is CASSSLSTGYGYTF. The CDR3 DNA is TGTGCCAGCAGCTCCCTATCGACAGGGTATGGCTACACCTTC.